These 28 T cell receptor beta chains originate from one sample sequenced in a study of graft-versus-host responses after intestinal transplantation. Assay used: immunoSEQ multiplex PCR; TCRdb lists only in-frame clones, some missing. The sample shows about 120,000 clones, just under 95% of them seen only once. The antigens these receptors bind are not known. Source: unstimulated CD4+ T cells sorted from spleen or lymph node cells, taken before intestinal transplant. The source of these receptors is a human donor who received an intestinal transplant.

CDR3 bases: TGCGCCAGCAGTGACGTGTCTAGCGGCAACAATGAGCAGTTCTTC. It translates to CASSDVSSGNNEQFF. V gene TRBV10-2 combines with J gene TRBJ2-1; 7 positions agree with TRBD2. The trim removed 3 bases at V and 5 bases at J, leaving 7 bases unmatched. Germline values: CDR1 WSHSY, CDR2 SAAADI. The CDR3 is 15 residues long.

Here the CDR3 reads CASSISFTGTYEQYF. DNA of the CDR3: TGTGCCAGTAGTATATCATTCACAGGGACTTACGAGCAGTACTTC. The rearrangement uses TRBV19 and TRBJ2-7, with D possibly being TRBD1 or TRBD2 (6 bases each). The CDR3 runs to 15 residues. V lost 2 bases and J lost 4, with 15 bases in between. Germline-derived CDR1 and CDR2 are LNHDA and SQIVND (reference sequence).

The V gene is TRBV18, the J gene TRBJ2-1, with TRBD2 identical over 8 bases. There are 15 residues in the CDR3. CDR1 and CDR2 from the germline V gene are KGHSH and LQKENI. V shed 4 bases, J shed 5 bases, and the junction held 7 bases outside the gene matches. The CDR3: CASSQLAGSHNEQFF. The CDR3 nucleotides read TGTGCCAGCTCACAATTAGCGGGATCCCACAATGAGCAGTTCTTC.

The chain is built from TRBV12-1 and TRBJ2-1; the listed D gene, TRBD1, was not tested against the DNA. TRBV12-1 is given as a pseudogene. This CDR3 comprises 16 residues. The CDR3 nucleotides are TGTGCCAGCAGCCACGGACAGGGGAGCTCCTACAATGAGCAGTTCTTC. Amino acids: CASSHGQGSSYNEQFF.

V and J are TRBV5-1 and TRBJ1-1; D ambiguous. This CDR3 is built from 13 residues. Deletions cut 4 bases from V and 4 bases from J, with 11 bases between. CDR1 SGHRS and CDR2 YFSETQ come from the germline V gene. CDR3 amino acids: CASSLTPATEAFF. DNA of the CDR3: TGCGCCAGCAGCCTTACCCCGGCCACTGAAGCTTTCTTT.

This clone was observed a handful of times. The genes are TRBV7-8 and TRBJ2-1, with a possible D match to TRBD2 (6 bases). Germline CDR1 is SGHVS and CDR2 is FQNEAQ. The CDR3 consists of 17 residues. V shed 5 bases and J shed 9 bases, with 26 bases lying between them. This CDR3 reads CASSRRAGPPGRGEQFF. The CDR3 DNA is TGTGCCAGCAGCCGACGGGCGGGACCCCCCGGCCGGGGTGAGCAGTTCTTC.

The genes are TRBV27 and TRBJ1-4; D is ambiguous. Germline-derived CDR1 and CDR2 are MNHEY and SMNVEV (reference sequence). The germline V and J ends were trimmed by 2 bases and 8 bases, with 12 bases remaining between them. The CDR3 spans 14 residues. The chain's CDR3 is CASSLEGGTEKLFF. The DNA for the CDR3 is TGTGCCAGCAGTTTAGAGGGAGGAACCGAAAAACTGTTTTTT.

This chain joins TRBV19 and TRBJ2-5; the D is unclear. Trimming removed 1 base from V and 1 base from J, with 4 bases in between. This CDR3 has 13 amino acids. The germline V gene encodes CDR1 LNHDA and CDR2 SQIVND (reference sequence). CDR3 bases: TGTGCCAGTAGTATAGCAGCCCAAGAGACCCAGTACTTC. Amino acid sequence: CASSIAAQETQYF.

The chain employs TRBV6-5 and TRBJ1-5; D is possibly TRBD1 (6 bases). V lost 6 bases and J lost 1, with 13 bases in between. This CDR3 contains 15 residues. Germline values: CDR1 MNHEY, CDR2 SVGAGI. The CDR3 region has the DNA TGTGCCAGCAGGCCCGGAGGGGGAAGCAATCAGCCCCAGCATTTT. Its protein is CASRPGGGSNQPQHF.

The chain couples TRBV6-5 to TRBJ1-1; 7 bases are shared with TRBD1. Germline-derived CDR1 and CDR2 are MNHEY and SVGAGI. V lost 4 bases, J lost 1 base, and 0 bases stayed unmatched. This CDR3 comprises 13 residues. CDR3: CASSWTGNTEAFF. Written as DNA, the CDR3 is TGTGCCAGCAGTTGGACAGGGAACACTGAAGCTTTCTTT.

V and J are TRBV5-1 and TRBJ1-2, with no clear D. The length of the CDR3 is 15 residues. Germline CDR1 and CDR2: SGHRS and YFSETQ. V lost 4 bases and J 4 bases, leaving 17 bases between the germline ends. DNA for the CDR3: TGCGCCAGCAGCCCACAGCCAACGACGGGCTATGGCTACACCTTC. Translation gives CASSPQPTTGYGYTF.

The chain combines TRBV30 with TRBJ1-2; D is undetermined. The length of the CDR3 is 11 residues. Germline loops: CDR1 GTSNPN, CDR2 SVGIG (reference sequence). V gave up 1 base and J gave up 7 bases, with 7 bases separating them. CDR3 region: CAWSGVVGYTF. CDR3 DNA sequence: TGTGCCTGGAGTGGGGTGGTTGGCTACACCTTC.

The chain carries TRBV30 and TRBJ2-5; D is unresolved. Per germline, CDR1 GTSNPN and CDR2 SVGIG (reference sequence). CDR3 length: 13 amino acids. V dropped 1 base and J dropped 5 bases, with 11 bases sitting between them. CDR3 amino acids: CAWSAAQWETQYF. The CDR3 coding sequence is TGTGCCTGGAGTGCGGCCCAGTGGGAGACCCAGTACTTC.

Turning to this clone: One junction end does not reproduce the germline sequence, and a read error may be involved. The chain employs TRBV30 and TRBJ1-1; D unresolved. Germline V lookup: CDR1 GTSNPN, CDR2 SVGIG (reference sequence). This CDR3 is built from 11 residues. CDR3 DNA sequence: TGTGCCTGGAGTGAAACGACTGGAGCTTTCTTT. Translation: CAWSETTGAFF. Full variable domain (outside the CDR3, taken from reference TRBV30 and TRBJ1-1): SQTIHQWPATLVQPVGSPLSLECTVEGTSNPNLYWYRQAAGRGLQLLFYSVGIGQISSEVPQNLSASRPQDRQFILSSKKLLLSDSGFYLCAWSETTGAFFGQGTRLTVV.

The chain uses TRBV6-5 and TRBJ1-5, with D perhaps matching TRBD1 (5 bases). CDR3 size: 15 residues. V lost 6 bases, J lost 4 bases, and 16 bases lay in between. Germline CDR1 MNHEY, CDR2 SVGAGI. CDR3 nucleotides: TGTGCCAGCAGCCGTGAAAGGGGACCAAATCAGCCCCAGCATTTT. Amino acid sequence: CASSRERGPNQPQHF.

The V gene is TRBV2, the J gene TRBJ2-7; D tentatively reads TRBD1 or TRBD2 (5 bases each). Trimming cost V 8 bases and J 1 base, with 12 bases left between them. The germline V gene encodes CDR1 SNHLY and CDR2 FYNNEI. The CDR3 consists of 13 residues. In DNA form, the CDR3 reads TGTGCCAGCCTCCGGGACGGGTCCTACGAGCAGTACTTC. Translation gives CASLRDGSYEQYF.

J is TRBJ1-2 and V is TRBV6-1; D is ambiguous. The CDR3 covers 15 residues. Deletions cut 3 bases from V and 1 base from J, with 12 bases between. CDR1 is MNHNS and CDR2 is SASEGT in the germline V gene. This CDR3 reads CASSEGLPINYGYTF. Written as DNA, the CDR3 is TGTGCCAGCAGTGAGGGCTTGCCGATTAACTATGGCTACACCTTC.

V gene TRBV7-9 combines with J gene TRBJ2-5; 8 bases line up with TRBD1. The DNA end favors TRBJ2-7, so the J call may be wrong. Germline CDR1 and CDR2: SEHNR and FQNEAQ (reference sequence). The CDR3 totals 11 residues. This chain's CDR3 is CASGQGGEQYF. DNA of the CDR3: TGTGCCAGCGGACAGGGCGGCGAGCAGTACTTC.

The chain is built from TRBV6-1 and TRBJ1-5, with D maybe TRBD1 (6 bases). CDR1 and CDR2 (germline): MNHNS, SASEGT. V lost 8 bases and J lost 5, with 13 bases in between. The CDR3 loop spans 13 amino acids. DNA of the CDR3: TGTGCCAGCGATTTCAGGGGATATCAGCCCCAGCATTTT. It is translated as CASDFRGYQPQHF.

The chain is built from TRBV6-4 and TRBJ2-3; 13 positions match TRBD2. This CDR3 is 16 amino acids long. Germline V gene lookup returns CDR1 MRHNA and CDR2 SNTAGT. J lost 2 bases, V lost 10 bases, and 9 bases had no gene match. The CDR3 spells CATRRTSGGLTDTQYF. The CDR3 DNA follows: TGTGCCACCCGCCGGACTAGCGGGGGACTCACAGATACGCAGTATTTT.

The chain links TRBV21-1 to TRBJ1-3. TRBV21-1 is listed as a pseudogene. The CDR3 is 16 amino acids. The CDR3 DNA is TGTGCCAGCAGCAAAGGGCGGTCGGCCTCTGGAAACACCATATATTTT. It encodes CASSKGRSASGNTIYF.

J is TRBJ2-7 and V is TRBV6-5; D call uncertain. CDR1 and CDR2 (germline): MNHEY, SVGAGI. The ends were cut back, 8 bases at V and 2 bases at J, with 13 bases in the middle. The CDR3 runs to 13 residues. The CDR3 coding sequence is TGTGCCAGCTCTAGGACCGTGGCCTACGAGCAGTACTTC. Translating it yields CASSRTVAYEQYF.

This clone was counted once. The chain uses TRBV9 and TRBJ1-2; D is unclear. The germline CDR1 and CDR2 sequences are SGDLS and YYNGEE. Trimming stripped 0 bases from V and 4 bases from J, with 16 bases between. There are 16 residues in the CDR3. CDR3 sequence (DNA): TGTGCCAGCAGCGTAGACCTGGCCGTCCGGACCTATGGCTACACCTTC. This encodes CASSVDLAVRTYGYTF.

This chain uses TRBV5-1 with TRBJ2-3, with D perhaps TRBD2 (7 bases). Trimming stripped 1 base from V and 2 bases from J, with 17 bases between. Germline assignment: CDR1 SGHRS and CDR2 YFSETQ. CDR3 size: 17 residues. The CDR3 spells CASSLSRGGIITDTQYF. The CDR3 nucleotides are TGCGCCAGCAGCTTGAGTAGGGGGGGAATTATCACAGATACGCAGTATTTT.

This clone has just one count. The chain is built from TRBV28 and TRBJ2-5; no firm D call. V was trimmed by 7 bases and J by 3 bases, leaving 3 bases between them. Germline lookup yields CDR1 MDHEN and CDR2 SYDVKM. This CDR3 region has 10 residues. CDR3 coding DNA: TGTGCCAGCAAGGAAGAGACCCAGTACTTC. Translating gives CASKEETQYF.

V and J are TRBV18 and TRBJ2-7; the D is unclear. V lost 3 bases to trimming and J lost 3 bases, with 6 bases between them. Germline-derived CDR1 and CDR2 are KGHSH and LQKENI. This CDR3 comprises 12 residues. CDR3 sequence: CASSPVLYEQYF. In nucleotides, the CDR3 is TGTGCCAGCTCACCCGTTCTCTACGAGCAGTACTTC.

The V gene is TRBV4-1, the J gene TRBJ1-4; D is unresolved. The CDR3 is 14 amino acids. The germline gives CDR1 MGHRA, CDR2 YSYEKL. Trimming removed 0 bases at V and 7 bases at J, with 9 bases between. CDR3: CASSQEGNSEKLFF. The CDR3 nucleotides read TGCGCCAGCAGCCAAGAAGGTAATAGTGAAAAACTGTTTTTT.

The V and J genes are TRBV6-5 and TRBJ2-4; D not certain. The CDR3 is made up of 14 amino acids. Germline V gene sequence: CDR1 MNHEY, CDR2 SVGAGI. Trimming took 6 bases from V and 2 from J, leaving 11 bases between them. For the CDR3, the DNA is TGTGCCAGCAGACCGTGGATTCCCAAAAACATTCAGTACTTC. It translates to CASRPWIPKNIQYF.